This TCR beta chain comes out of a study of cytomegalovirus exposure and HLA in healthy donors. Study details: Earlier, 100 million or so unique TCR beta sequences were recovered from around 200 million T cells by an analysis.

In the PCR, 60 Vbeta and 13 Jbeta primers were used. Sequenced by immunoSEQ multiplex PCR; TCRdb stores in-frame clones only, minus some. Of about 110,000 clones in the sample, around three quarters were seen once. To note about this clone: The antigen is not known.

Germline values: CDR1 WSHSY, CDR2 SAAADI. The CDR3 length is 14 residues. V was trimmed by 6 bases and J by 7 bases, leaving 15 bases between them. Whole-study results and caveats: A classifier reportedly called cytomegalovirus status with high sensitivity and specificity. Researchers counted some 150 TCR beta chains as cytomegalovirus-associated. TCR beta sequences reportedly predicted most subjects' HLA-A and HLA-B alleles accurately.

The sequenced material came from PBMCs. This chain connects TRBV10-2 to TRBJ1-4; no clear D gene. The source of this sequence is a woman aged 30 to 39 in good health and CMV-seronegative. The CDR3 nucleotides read TGCGCCAGCAGGAGGGAGGGAGTAAGTGAAAAACTGTTTTTT. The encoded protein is CASRREGVSEKLFF.